Listed below are T cell receptor beta chains from one sample, sequenced in a study of cytomegalovirus exposure and HLA in healthy donors. Data came from immunoSEQ multiplex PCR; TCRdb stores just in-frame clones and leaves some out. This sample contains approximately 110,000 clones. The sample consisted of PBMCs. The receptors stem from a man aged 35-49 years in good health and CMV-seronegative. Both conserved end residues are part of each CDR3. D genes are given only for firm matches.

cdr3_aa j_call v_call d_call
CASSSAGSNNQPQHF TRBJ1-5 TRBV27 NA
CAAVGTGDGETQYF TRBJ2-5 TRBV21-1 NA
CASSYRLASDEQFF TRBJ2-1 TRBV6-5 TRBD2
CASSLDETRGRYTEAFF TRBJ1-1 TRBV5-1 NA
CASRRVGATYEQYF TRBJ2-7 TRBV6-6 NA
CASSLTSGGLDTQYF TRBJ2-3 TRBV5-1 TRBD2
CASRPPGTGAIGSPLHF TRBJ1-6 TRBV25-1 TRBD1
CASSPWTHQETQYF TRBJ2-5 TRBV4-3 NA
CASSYRATATSGEQYF TRBJ2-7 TRBV6-6 NA
CASSQRYDGYTF TRBJ1-2 TRBV6-1 NA